The entry that follows covers one T cell receptor (beta chain) sequence. This clonotype was picked up a small number of times. Which antigen it targets is not known. No much larger clone is present one base from it, and per-base qualities are unavailable. The library was prepared using RT-PCR. TCRdb records Illumina HiSeq 2500 as the sequencer. TCRdb redid the processing of the public reads, applying fastp at Q25 and MiXCR, and retained in-frame beta chains. Each entry merges the rows of one CDR3 protein and shows their most common DNA and genes. Counted in this sample were a few hundred thousand distinct CDR3 sequences; 14% of them appeared once. The biggest ten clones account for around 10% of the sample. The sample comes from a study of response to subunit inactivated influenza vaccine (dated by TCRdb to 2016 to 2019). Describing the broader study: Deep quantitative T cell receptor repertoire profiling was used in the study to track responses to a trivalent subunit inactivated influenza vaccine.

General findings and caveats noted by the study authors: According to the authors, only a limited number of new T cells may be recruited by each seasonal influenza vaccination.

The sequencing used PBMCs from blood, collected less than 13 days after vaccination. The TCR originated in a man aged 45-60 years who received an inactivated influenza vaccine. Donor details come from another sample of the same person, matched by shared clones.

The DNA sequence is as follows: TGTGCCAGCACCCTCCTCGGGGGGGGCACAGATACGCAGTATTTT. The encoded protein is CASTLLGGGTDTQYF. Rearrangement joined TRBV7-9 to TRBJ2-3, with 8 bases in between that match TRBD2. The CDR3 runs 15 residues from the cysteine to the phenylalanine. Left in the record is the CDR3 DNA by itself, 45 bases read in frame from the first base. Trimming leaves V shorter by 7 bases and J shorter by 1 base, with the junction holding 7 bases beyond the gene matches. The germline V gene (reference sequence) gives CDR1 as SEHNR and CDR2 as FQNEAQ. Joined to the reference TRBV7-9 and TRBJ2-3 proteins, this CDR3 gives the full variable domain: DTGVSQNPRHKITKRGQNVTFRCDPISEHNRLYWYRQTLGQGPEFLTYFQNEAQLEKSRLLSDRFSAERPKGSFSTLEIQRTEQGDSAMYLCASTLLGGGTDTQYFGPGTRLTVL.